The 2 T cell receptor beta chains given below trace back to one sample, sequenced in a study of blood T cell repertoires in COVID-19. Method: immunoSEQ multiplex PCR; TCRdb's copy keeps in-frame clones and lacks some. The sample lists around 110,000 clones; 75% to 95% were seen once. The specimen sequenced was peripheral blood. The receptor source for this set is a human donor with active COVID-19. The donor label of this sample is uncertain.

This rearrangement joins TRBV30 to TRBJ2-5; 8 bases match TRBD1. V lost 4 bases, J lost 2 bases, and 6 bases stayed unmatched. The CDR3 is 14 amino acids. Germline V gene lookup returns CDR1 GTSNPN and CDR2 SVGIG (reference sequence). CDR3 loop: CAWTTGGTQETQYF. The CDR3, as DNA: TGTGCCTGGACCACAGGGGGTACACAAGAGACCCAGTACTTC.

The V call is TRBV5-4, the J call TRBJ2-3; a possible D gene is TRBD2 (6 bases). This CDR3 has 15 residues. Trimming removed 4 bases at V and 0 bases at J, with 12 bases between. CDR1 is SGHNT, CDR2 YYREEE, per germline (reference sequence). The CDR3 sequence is CASSIGRKSTDTQYF. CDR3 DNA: TGTGCCAGCAGCATTGGGAGGAAAAGCACAGATACGCAGTATTTT.